The source of this T cell receptor beta chain is a study of T cell responses to AZD1222 COVID-19 vaccine. Findings and limits, study-wide: Regions 160-218 and 743-854 dominated among vaccine-associated CD4 TCRs spanning spike. Females outnumbered males among donors, who were mostly white British; clonal diversity was possibly underestimated. Spike-specific TCRs gained breadth and depth after people received two AZD1222 doses.

The assay was immunoSEQ multiplex PCR, and TCRdb's table has in-frame clones only and misses some. The sample consists of roughly 130,000 clones, 87% of them appearing once. The germline V gene has CDR1 SGHNT and CDR2 YYREEE (reference sequence). Trimming removed 6 bases from V and 0 bases from J, with 9 bases in between. CDR3 length: 14 amino acids. This clone was counted between two and nine times. What it recognizes is unknown. The receptor was isolated from an adult in good health. The material was peripheral blood, obtained on day 0 of AZD1222 vaccination. The V gene is TRBV5-4, the J gene TRBJ1-4; D remains ambiguous. This CDR3 is CASTFHATNEKLFF. CDR3 bases: TGTGCCAGCACCTTCCATGCAACTAATGAAAAACTGTTTTTT.